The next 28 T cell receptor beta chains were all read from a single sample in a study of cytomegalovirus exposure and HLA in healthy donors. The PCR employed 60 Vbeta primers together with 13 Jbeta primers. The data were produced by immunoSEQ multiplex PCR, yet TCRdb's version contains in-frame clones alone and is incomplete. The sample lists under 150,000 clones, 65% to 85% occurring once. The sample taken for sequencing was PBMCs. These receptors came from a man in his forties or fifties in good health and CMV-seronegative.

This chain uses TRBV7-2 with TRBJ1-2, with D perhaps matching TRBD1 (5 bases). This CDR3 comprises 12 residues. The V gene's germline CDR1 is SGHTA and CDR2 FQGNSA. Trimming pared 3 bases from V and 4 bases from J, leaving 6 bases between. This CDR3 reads CASSFDSYGYTF. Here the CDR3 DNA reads TGTGCCAGCAGCTTCGACAGCTATGGCTACACCTTC.

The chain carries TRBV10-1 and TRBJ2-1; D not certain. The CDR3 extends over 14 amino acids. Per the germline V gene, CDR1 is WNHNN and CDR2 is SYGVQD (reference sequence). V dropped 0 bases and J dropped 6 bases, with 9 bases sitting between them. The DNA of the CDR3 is TGCGCCAGCAGTGAGTCCGCTGCTAGCAATGAGCAGTTCTTC. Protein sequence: CASSESAASNEQFF.

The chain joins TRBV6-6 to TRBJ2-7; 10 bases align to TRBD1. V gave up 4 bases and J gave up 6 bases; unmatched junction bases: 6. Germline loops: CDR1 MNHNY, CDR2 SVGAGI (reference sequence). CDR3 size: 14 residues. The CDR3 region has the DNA TGTGCCAGCAGTTTCACGGACAGGGGGTCCGAGCAGTACTTC. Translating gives CASSFTDRGSEQYF.

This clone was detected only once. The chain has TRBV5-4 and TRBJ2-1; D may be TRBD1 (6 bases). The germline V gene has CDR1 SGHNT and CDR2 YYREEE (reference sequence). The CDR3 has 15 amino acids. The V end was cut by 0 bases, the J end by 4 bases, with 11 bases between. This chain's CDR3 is CASSLVQGSYNEQFF. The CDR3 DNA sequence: TGTGCCAGCAGCTTGGTACAGGGTTCTTACAATGAGCAGTTCTTC.

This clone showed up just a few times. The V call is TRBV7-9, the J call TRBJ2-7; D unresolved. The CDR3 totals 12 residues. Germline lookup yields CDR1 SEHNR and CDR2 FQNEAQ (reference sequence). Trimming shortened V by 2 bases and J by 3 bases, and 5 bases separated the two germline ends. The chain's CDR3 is CASSLRLYEQYF. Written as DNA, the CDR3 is TGTGCCAGCAGCTTAAGACTCTACGAGCAGTACTTC.

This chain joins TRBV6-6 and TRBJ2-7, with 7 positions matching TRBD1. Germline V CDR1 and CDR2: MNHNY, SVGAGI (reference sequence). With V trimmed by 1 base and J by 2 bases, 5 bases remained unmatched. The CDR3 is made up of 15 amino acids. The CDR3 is CASSYLGTAAYEQYF. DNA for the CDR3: TGTGCCAGCAGTTACTTAGGGACAGCCGCCTACGAGCAGTACTTC.

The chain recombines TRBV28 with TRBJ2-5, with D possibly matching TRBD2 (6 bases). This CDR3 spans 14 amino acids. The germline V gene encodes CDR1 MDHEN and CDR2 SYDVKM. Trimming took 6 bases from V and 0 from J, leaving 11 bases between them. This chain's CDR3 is CASRQTSYQETQYF. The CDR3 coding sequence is TGTGCCAGCAGACAAACTAGCTACCAAGAGACCCAGTACTTC.

The CDR3 DNA sequence: TGTGCCAGCAGTTATTGGGGACAGGGGGCAAACGAAGCTTTCTTT. It is translated as CASSYWGQGANEAFF. V usage is TRBV6-5 and J usage is TRBJ1-1, with 12 positions matching TRBD1. The germline V gene has CDR1 MNHEY and CDR2 SVGAGI. The CDR3 runs 15 residues. V was pared by 3 bases and J by 8 bases, with 7 bases of the junction left unmatched.

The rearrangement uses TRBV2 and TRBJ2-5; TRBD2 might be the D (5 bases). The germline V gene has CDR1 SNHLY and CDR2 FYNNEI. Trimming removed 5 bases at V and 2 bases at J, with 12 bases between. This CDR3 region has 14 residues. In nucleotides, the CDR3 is TGTGCCAGCAGTCACCGCCGGGGACAAGAGACCCAGTACTTC. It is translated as CASSHRRGQETQYF.

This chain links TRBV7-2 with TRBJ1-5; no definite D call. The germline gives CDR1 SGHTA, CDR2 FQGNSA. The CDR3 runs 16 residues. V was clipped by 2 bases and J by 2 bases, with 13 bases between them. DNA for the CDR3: TGTGCCAGCAGCTTAATATCGGGTCGGGGCAATCAGCCCCAGCATTTT. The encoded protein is CASSLISGRGNQPQHF.

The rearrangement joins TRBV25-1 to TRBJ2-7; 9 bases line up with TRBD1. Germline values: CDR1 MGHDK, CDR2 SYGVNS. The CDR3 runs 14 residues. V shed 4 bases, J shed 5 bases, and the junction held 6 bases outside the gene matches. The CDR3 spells CASSGRDRVHEQYF. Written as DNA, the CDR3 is TGTGCCAGCAGTGGCCGGGACAGGGTCCACGAGCAGTACTTC.

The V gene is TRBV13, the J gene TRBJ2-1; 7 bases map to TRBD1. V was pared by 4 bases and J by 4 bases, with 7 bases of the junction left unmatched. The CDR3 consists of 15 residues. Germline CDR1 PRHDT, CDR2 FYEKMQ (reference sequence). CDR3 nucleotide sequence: TGTGCCAGCAGCTCTAGACAGGGAGATTACAATGAGCAGTTCTTC. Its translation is CASSSRQGDYNEQFF.

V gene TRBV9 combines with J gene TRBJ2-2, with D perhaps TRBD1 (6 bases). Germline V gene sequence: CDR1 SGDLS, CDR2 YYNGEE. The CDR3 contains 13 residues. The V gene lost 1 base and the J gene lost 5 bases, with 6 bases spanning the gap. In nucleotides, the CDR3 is TGTGCCAGCAGCGTAACAGGGACCGGGGAGCTGTTTTTT. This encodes CASSVTGTGELFF.

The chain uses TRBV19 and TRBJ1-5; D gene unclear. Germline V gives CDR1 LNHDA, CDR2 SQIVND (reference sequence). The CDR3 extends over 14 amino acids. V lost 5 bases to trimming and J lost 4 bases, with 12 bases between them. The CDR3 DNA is TGTGCCAGTAGTCCGGAGCAGATAAATCAGCCCCAGCATTTT. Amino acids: CASSPEQINQPQHF.

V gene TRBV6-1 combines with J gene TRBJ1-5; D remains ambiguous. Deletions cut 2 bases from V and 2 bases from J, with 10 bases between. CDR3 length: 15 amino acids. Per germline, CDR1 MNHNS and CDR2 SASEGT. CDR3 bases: TGTGCCAGCAGTGAAAGCGGGCAGGGCAATCAGCCCCAGCATTTT. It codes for CASSESGQGNQPQHF.

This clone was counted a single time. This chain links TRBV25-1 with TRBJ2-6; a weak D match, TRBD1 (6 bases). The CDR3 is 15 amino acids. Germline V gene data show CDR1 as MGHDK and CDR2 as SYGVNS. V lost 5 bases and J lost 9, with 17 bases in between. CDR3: CASSPRGRGLNVLTF. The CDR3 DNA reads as TGTGCCAGCAGTCCCCGGGGCAGGGGTCTCAACGTCCTGACTTTC.

The CDR3 protein is CASSPLSGRTSSSFYNEQFF. CDR3 bases: TGTGCCAGCAGTCCCTTAAGCGGGAGGACTAGCTCGTCCTTTTACAATGAGCAGTTCTTC. V and J are TRBV28 and TRBJ2-1; 9 bases agree with TRBD2. The V segment lost 5 bases and the J segment 4 bases; nucleotides outside the gene matches: 21. This CDR3 comprises 20 residues. The germline V gene encodes CDR1 MDHEN and CDR2 SYDVKM.

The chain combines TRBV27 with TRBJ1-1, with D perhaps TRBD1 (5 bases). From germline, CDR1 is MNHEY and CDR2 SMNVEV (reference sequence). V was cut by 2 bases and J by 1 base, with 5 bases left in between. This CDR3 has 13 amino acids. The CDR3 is CASSLRGNTEAFF. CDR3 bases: TGTGCCAGCAGTTTAAGGGGGAACACTGAAGCTTTCTTT.

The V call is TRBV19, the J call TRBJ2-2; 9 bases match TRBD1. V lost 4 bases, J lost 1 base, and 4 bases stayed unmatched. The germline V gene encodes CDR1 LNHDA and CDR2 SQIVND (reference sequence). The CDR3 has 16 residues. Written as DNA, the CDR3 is TGTGCCAGTAGTACCCGGGGACAGGGGAACACCGGGGAGCTGTTTTTT. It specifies CASSTRGQGNTGELFF. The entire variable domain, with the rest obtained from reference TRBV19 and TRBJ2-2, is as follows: DGGITQSPKYLFRKEGQNVTLSCEQNLNHDAMYWYRQDPGQGLRLIYYSQIVNDFQKGDIAEGYSVSREKKESFPLTVTSAQKNPTAFYLCASSTRGQGNTGELFFGEGSRLTVL.

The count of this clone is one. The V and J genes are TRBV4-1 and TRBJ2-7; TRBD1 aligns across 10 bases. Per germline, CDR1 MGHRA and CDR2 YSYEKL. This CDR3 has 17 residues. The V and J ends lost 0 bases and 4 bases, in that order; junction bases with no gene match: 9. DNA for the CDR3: TGCGCCAGCAGCCAAGATTTGGGGGACAGGGGTAGATACGAGCAGTACTTC. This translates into CASSQDLGDRGRYEQYF.

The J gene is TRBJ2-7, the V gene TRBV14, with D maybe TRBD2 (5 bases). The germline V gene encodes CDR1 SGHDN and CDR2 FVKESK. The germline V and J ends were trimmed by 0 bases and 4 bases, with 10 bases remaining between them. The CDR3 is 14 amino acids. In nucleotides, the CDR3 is TGTGCCAGCAGCCAAGATCTATCGGGGTACGAGCAGTACTTC. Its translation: CASSQDLSGYEQYF.

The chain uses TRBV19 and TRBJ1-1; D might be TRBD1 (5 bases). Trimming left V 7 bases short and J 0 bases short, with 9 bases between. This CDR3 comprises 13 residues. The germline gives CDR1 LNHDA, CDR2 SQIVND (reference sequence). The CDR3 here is CASTQQVNTEAFF. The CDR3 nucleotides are TGTGCCAGTACCCAACAGGTGAACACTGAAGCTTTCTTT. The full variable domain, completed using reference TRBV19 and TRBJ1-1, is DGGITQSPKYLFRKEGQNVTLSCEQNLNHDAMYWYRQDPGQGLRLIYYSQIVNDFQKGDIAEGYSVSREKKESFPLTVTSAQKNPTAFYLCASTQQVNTEAFFGQGTRLTVV.

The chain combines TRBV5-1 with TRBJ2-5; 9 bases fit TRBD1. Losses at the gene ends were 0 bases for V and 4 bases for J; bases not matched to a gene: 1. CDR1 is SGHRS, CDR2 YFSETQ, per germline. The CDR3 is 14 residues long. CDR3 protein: CASSLDRGRETQYF. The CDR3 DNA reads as TGCGCCAGCAGCTTGGACAGGGGGCGAGAGACCCAGTACTTC.

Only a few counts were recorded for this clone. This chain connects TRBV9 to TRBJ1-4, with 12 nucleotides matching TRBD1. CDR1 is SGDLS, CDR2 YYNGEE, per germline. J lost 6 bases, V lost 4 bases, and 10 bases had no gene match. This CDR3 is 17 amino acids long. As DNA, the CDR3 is TGTGCCAGCAGCACCGGGACAGGGGGCGTTTCGTATGAAAAACTGTTTTTT. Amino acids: CASSTGTGGVSYEKLFF. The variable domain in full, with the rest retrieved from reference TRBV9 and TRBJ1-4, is DSGVTQTPKHLITATGQRVTLRCSPRSGDLSVYWYQQSLDQGLQFLIQYYNGEERAKGNILERFSAQQFPDLHSELNLSSLELGDSALYFCASSTGTGGVSYEKLFFGSGTQLSVL.

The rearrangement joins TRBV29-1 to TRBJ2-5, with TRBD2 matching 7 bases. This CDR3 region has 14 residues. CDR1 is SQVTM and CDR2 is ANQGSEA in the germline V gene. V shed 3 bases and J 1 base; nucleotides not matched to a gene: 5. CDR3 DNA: TGCAGCGTTGAGTCAGGGAGGGGCCAAGAGACCCAGTACTTC. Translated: CSVESGRGQETQYF.

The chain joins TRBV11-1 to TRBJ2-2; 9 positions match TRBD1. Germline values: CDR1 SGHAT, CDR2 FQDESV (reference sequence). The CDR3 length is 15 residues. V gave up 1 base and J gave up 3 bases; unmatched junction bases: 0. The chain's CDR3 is CASSLGQGDTGELFF. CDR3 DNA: TGTGCCAGCAGCTTAGGACAGGGGGACACCGGGGAGCTGTTTTTT. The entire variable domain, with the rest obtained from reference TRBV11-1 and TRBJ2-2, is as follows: EAEVAQSPRYKITEKSQAVAFWCDPISGHATLYWYRQILGQGPELLVQFQDESVVDDSQLPKDRFSAERLKGVDSTLKIQPAELGDSAMYLCASSLGQGDTGELFFGEGSRLTVL.

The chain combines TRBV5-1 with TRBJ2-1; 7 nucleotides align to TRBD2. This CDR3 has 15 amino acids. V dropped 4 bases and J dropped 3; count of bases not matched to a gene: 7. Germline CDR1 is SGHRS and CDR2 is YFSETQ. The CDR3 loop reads CASSVEASGYNEQFF. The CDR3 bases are TGCGCCAGCAGCGTGGAGGCTAGCGGCTACAATGAGCAGTTCTTC.

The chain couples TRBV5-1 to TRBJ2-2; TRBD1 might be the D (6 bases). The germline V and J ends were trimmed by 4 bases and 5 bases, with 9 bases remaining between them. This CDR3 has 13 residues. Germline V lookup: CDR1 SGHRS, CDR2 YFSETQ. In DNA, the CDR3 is TGCGCCAGCAGCATAGGACAGACCGGGGAGCTGTTTTTT. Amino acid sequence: CASSIGQTGELFF.